The T cell receptor (beta chain) under discussion was sequenced for a study of control samples from healthy donors and cancer patients. The V end was cut by 4 bases, the J end by 5 bases, with 17 bases between. This CDR3 is 16 amino acids long. Germline CDR1 SEHNR, CDR2 FQNEAQ (reference sequence). Clones were sequenced by immunoSEQ multiplex PCR, and TCRdb holds only the in-frame ones, with some missing. The sample has tens of thousands of clones, around 93% seen once. Material: PBMCs. This chain joins TRBV7-9 and TRBJ1-4; D gene ambiguous. This receptor was identified in a man aged 25 to 40 with colorectal cancer. CDR3 DNA: TGTGCCAGCAGCTCCCCCGGCGCCCGGACCAATGAAAAACTGTTTTTT. Its translation: CASSSPGARTNEKLFF.